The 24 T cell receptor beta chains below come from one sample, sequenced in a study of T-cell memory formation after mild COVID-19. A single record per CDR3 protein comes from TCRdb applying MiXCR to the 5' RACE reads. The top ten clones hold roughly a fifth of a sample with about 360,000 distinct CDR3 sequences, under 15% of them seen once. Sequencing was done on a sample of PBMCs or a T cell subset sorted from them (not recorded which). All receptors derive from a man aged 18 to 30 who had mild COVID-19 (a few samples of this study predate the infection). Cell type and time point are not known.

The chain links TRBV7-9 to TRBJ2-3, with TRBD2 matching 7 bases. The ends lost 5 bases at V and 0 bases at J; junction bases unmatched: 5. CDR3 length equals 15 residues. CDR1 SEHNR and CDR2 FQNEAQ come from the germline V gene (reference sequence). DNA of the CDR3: TGTGCCAGCAGCCCCCATAGCGGGAGCACAGATACGCAGTATTTT. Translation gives CASSPHSGSTDTQYF.

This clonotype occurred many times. CDR3 loop: CASSQEGSLWGTEAFF. CDR3 sequence (DNA): TGCGCCAGCAGCCAAGAAGGGAGCCTTTGGGGGACTGAAGCTTTCTTT. The chain employs TRBV4-1 and TRBJ1-1; perhaps TRBD1 as D (5 bases). Trimming cost V 0 bases and J 5 bases, with 16 bases left between them. The V gene's germline CDR1 is MGHRA and CDR2 YSYEKL. This CDR3 spans 16 amino acids.

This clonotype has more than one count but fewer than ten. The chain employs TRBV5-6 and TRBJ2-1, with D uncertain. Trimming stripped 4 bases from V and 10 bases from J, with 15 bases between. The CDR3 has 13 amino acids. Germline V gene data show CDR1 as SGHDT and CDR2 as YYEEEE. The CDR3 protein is CASSPGPGLEQFF. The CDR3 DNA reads TGTGCCAGCAGCCCCGGGCCCGGCCTGGAGCAGTTCTTC.

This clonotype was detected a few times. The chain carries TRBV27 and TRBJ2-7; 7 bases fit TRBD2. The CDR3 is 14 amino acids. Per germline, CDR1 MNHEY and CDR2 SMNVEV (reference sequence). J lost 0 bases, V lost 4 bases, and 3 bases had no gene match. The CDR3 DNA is TGTGCCAGCAGTTGGGGGGGGGGCTCCTACGAGCAGTACTTC. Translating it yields CASSWGGGSYEQYF.

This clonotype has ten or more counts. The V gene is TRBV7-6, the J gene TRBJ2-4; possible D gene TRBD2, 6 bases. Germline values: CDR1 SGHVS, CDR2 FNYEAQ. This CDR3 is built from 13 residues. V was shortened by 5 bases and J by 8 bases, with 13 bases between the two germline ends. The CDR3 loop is CASSQRLDDIQYF. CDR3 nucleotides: TGTGCCAGCAGCCAACGACTAGACGACATTCAGTACTTC.

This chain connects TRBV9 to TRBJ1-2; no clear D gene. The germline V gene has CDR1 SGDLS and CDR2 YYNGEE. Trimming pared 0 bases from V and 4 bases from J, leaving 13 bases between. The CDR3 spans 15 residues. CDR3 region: CASSVDPPHLYGYTF. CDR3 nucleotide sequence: TGTGCCAGCAGCGTAGACCCGCCCCATCTCTATGGCTACACCTTC.

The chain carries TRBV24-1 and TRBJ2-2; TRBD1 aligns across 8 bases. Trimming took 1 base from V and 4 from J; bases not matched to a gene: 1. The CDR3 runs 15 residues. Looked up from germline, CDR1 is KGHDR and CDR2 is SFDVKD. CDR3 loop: CATSDLQGGTGELFF. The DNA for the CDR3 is TGTGCCACCAGTGATTTACAGGGGGGCACCGGGGAGCTGTTTTTT.

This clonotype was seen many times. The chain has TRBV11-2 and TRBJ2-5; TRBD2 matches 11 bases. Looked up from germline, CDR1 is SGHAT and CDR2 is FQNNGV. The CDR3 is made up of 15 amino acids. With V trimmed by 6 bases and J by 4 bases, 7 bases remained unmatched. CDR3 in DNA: TGTGCCAGCAGACATAGCGGGGGGGCTGCAGAGACCCAGTACTTC. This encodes CASRHSGGAAETQYF.

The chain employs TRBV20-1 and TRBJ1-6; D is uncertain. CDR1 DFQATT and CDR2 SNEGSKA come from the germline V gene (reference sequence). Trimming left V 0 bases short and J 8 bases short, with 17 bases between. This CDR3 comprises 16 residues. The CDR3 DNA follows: TGCAGTGCTAGAGAACGAGGCCTCCGTGTTCATTCACCCCTCCACTTT. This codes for CSARERGLRVHSPLHF.

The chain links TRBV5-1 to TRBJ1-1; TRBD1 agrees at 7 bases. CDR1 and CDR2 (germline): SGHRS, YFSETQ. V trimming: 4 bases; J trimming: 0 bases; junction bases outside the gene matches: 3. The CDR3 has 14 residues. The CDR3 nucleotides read TGCGCCAGCAGCCAGACAGGGATGAACACTGAAGCTTTCTTT. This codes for CASSQTGMNTEAFF. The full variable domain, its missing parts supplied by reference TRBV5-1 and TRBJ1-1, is KAGVTQTPRYLIKTRGQQVTLSCSPISGHRSVSWYQQTPGQGLQFLFEYFSETQRNKGNFPGRFSGRQFSNSRSEMNVSTLELGDSALYLCASSQTGMNTEAFFGQGTRLTVV.

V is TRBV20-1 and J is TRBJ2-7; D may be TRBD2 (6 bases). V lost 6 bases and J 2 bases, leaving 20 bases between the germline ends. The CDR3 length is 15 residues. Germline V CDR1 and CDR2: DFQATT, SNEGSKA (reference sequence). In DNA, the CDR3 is TGCAGTGCACCCCCTCTGGCGGGGACCGCCTACGAGCAGTACTTC. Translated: CSAPPLAGTAYEQYF.

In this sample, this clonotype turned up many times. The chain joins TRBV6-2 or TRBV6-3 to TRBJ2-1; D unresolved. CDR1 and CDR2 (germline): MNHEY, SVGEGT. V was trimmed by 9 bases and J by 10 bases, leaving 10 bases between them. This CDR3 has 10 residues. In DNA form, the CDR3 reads TGTGCCAGGGACGCTCGCGAGCAGTTCTTC. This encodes CARDAREQFF.

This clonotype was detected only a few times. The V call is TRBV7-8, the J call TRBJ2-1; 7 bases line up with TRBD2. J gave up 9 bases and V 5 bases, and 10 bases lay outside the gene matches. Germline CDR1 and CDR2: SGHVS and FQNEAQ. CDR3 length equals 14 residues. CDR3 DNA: TGTGCCAGCAGCCCGAGCGGGGTGGGGAGTGAGCAGTTCTTC. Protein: CASSPSGVGSEQFF.

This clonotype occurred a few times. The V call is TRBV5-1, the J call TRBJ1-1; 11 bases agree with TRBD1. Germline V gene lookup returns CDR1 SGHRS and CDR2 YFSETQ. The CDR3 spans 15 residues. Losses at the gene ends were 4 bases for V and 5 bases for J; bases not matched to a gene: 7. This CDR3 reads CASSIGQGAGTEAFF. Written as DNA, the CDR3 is TGCGCCAGCAGCATAGGACAGGGGGCGGGAACTGAAGCTTTCTTT.

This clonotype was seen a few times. CDR3 amino acids: CASSQQEPPGNYGYTF. In DNA form, the CDR3 reads TGCGCCAGCAGCCAGCAAGAACCTCCCGGTAACTATGGCTACACCTTC. The chain has TRBV4-1 and TRBJ1-2; no definite D call. The CDR3 runs to 16 residues. Germline CDR1 MGHRA, CDR2 YSYEKL. The V end was cut by 3 bases, the J end by 1 base, with 15 bases between.

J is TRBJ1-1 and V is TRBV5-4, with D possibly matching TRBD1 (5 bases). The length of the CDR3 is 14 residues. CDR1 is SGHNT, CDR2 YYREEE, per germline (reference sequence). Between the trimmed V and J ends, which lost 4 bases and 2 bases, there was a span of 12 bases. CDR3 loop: CASSLSTDNTEAFF. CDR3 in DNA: TGTGCCAGCAGCCTATCGACAGATAACACTGAAGCTTTCTTT.

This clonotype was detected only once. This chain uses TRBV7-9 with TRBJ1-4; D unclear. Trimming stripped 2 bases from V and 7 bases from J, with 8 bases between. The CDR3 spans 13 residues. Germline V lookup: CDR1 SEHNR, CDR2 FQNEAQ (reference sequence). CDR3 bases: TGTGCCAGCAGCTTAATTGGCTCTGAAAAACTGTTTTTT. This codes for CASSLIGSEKLFF.

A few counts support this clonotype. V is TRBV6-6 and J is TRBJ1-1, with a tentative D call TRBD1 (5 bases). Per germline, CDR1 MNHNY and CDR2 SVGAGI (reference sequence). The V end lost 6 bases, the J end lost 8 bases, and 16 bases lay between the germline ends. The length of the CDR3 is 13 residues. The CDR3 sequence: CASRDRDVREAFF. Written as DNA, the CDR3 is TGTGCCAGCAGAGACCGGGACGTGAGGGAAGCTTTCTTT.

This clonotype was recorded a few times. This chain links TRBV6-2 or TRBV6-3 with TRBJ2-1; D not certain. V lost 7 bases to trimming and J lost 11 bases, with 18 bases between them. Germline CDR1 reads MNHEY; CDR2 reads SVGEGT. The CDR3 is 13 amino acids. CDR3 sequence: CASTPQLHTKQFF. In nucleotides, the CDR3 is TGTGCCAGCACGCCCCAACTCCACACCAAGCAGTTCTTC.

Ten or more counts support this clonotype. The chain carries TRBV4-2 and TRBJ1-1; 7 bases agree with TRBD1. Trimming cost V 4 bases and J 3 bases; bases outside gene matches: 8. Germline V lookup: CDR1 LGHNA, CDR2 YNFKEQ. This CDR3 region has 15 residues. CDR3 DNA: TGTGCCAGCAGCCCATATAGGGGGCAGGACACTGAAGCTTTCTTT. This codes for CASSPYRGQDTEAFF.

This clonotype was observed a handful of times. The chain's CDR3 is CASSKGDREQYV. CDR3 in DNA: TGTGCCAGCAGCAAAGGGGACAGGGAGCAGTACGTC. The chain combines TRBV21-1 with TRBJ2-7; TRBD1, the D gene given by the table, was not confirmed from the DNA. TRBV21-1 is a listed pseudogene. CDR3 size: 12 residues.

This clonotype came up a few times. The CDR3 nucleotides read TGTGCCAGCAGCCCCCCCCTGGGACTAGCGGTGAGAGGTGCAGATACGCAGTATTTT. Translating it yields CASSPPLGLAVRGADTQYF. The chain combines TRBV7-2 with TRBJ2-3; 11 bases are shared with TRBD2. Germline CDR1 reads SGHTA; CDR2 reads FQGNSA. The CDR3 covers 19 residues. V shed 5 bases and J 4 bases; nucleotides not matched to a gene: 17.

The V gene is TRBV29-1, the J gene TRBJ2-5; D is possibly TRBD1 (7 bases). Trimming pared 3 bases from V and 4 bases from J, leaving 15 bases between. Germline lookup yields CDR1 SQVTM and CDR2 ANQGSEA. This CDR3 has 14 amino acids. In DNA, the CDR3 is TGCAGCGTTGAGGTCCAGGGGGGAGGAGAGACCCAGTACTTC. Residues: CSVEVQGGGETQYF.

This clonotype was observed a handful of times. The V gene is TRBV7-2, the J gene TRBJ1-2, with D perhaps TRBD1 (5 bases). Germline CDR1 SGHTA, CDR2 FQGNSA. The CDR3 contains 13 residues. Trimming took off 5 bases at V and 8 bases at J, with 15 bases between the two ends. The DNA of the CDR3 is TGTGCCAGCAGCGCGACGTACAGGAGCGGCTACACCTTC. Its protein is CASSATYRSGYTF.